This TCR beta chain was identified in a study of STAT5B mutations in CD4+ large granular lymphocyte leukemia. Libraries were prepared by immunoSEQ multiplex PCR; TCRdb keeps only in-frame clonotypes and omits some of them. The table lists 30,000 to 35,000 clones, about nine tenths of them singletons, with about 0.92% in the top ten. Comment on this clone: Antigen: not known.

Study-level points and caveats: 8/27 top patient clones versus 2/35 control clones were TRBV06-family.

CDR3 length: 12 residues. Germline V gene sequence: CDR1 MNHEY, CDR2 SVGAGI. The V and J ends lost 6 bases and 9 bases respectively, with 14 bases between them. This sequence joins TRBV6-5 and TRBJ1-1; a weak D match, TRBD1 (5 bases). Input material: CD4+ T cells from blood buffy coats. The source of this sequence is a human donor in good health. CDR3 in amino acids: CASRAGEVKAFF. The CDR3, as DNA: TGTGCCAGCAGGGCGGGGGAGGTGAAAGCTTTCTTT.